This entry is about one T cell receptor beta chain. Its antigen is undetermined. These data belong to a study of post-analysis software for immune sequencing data. Overall study results and limits: Five TRBV segments were significantly more frequent in patients than in controls. TRBV5-6, TRBV5-1 and TRBV20-1 were among these segments.

This CDR3 contains 17 residues. Germline CDR1 reads SGHDN; CDR2 reads FVKESK. Trimming at V came to 1 base and at J to 2 bases, leaving 4 bases not matched to a gene. TCR beta libraries were prepared from cDNA with unique molecular identifiers. TCRdb independently ran MiXCR on the PCR reads; one entry per CDR3 protein. The profile shows hundreds of thousands of distinct CDR3 sequences, 25% to 30% of them singletons. This clonotype originated in a girl aged 5-17 years with multiple sclerosis. Sequencing input: blood. This sequence joins TRBV14 and TRBJ2-3; TRBD2 matches 12 bases. CDR3 sequence: CASSQGLAGVITDTQYF. In nucleotides, the CDR3 is TGTGCCAGCAGCCAAGGACTAGCGGGGGTAATCACAGATACGCAGTATTTT.